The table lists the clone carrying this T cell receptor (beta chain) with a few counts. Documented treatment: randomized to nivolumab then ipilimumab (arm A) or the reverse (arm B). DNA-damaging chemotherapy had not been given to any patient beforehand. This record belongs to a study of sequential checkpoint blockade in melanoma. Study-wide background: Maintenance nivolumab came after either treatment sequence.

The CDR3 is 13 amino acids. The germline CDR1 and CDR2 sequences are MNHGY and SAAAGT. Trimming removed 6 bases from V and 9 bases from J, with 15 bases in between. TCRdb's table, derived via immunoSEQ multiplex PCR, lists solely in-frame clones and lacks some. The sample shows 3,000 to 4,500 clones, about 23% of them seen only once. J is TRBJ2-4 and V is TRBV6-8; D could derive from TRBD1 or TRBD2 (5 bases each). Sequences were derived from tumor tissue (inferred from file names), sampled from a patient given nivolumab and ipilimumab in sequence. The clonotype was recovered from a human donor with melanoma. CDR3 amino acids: CASSFDQRGIQYF. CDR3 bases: TGTGCCAGCAGCTTCGATCAGAGGGGCATTCAGTACTTC.